This TCR beta chain was profiled in a study of early T cells in non-severe SARS-CoV-2 infection. Study details: It was bulk RNA from unsorted whole blood that was sequenced, and the chains were unpaired. General study points: Lookups in VDJdb leaned toward anti-spike CD8 responses and missed private and CD4 specificities.

This clonotype was observed at least ten times. The antigen is not known. Separate cDNA molecules each had unique molecular identifiers attached to them. TCRdb fed the 5' RACE reads into MiXCR, producing one record per CDR3 protein. The sample comprises approximately 27,000 distinct CDR3 sequences, around 5.4% of which are singletons, and 5% to 5.5% rests with the top ten. The sequence was obtained from an adult who was a healthcare worker with PCR-confirmed SARS-CoV-2 infection or an uninfected control (not recorded which). Material for sequencing was whole blood.

The CDR3 DNA reads TGTGCCAGCAGCTCACAAGGAGGGCCCAAGCCCGGGGAGCTGTTTTTT. This translates into CASSSQGGPKPGELFF. The V call is TRBV7-9, the J call TRBJ2-2; D might be TRBD2 (6 bases). The CDR3 has 16 residues. CDR1 is SEHNR and CDR2 is FQNEAQ in the germline V gene (reference sequence). Trimming cost V 4 bases and J 6 bases, with 18 bases left between them.